Shown below are 11 T cell receptor beta chains from a single sample sequenced in a study of T-cell reconstitution after alpha-beta-depleted transplantation in children. Molecular barcoding with unique molecular identifiers was used for the TCRbeta library. TCRdb re-called the PCR reads with MiXCR, one entry per CDR3 protein. This sample yields about 610,000 distinct CDR3 sequences, of which roughly 10% are seen a single time; 3.5% to 5% belongs to the top ten. The sequencing here drew on PBMCs from the stem cell graft donor, taken from the stem cell graft. These receptors were obtained from a human donor who donated a stem cell graft to a child with acute myeloid leukemia.

This clonotype was observed at least ten times. The V and J genes are TRBV29-1 and TRBJ2-4; a weak D match, TRBD1 (5 bases). CDR3 length equals 13 residues. V shed 7 bases and J shed 6 bases, with 16 bases lying between them. The germline gives CDR1 SQVTM, CDR2 ANQGSEA. CDR3 in amino acids: CSAHGRVGNIQYF. Here the CDR3 DNA reads TGCAGCGCTCACGGCAGGGTCGGAAACATTCAGTACTTC. The full variable domain, in which reference TRBV29-1 and TRBJ2-4 provide the parts outside the CDR3, is SAVISQKPSRDICQRGTSLTIQCQVDSQVTMMFWYRQQPGQSLTLIATANQGSEATYESGFVIDKFPISRPNLTFSTLTVSNMSPEDSSIYLCSAHGRVGNIQYFGAGTRLSVL.

This clonotype was seen ten or more times. The rearrangement uses TRBV15 and TRBJ2-7; D ambiguous. The germline V gene encodes CDR1 LNHNV and CDR2 YYDKDF (reference sequence). CDR3 length: 14 amino acids. Trimming took 3 bases from V and 0 from J, leaving 9 bases between them. The chain's CDR3 is CATSRNGDSYEQYF. The CDR3 nucleotides are TGTGCCACCAGCAGGAACGGAGACTCCTACGAGCAGTACTTC.

This rearrangement joins TRBV28 to TRBJ1-5, with D possibly being TRBD1 (6 bases). V was pared by 0 bases and J by 4 bases, with 13 bases between. Germline loops: CDR1 MDHEN, CDR2 SYDVKM. The CDR3 covers 16 residues. The CDR3 region has the DNA TGTGCCAGCAGTTTATGGCTACTAGGGGGAAATCAGCCCCAGCATTTT. This translates into CASSLWLLGGNQPQHF.

This clonotype occurred a few times. The gene calls are TRBV6-5 and TRBJ2-3, with D unclear. V was shortened by 0 bases and J by 4 bases, with 17 bases between the two germline ends. The CDR3 totals 17 residues. In germline, CDR1 is MNHEY, CDR2 SVGAGI. The CDR3, as DNA: TGTGCCAGCAGTTACTCCCCGACCAGAGGAGTCCCAGATACGCAGTATTTT. It yields the protein CASSYSPTRGVPDTQYF.

This clonotype was picked up a small number of times. The chain links TRBV9 to TRBJ2-3; D is unresolved. CDR3 size: 13 residues. Germline V CDR1 and CDR2: SGDLS, YYNGEE. V was trimmed by 0 bases and J by 5 bases, leaving 7 bases between them. CDR3 sequence (DNA): TGTGCCAGCAGCGTAGCCCGACTAGATACGCAGTATTTT. Protein: CASSVARLDTQYF.

This clonotype was counted at least ten times. V and J are TRBV7-9 and TRBJ1-5; TRBD1 matches at 10 bases. Per germline, CDR1 SEHNR and CDR2 FQNEAQ (reference sequence). J was trimmed by 6 bases and V by 4 bases; bases with no gene match: 6. The CDR3 sequence is 15 residues long. The CDR3 DNA follows: TGTGCCAGCAGCTCGACAGGGGGCGCTGGTCAGCCCCAGCATTTT. Residues: CASSSTGGAGQPQHF.

The table lists this clonotype with a few counts. J is TRBJ2-7 and V is TRBV20-1, with D perhaps TRBD2 (6 bases). This CDR3 contains 14 residues. In germline, CDR1 is DFQATT, CDR2 SNEGSKA (reference sequence). Trimming removed 3 bases at V and 2 bases at J, with 14 bases between. The CDR3 reads CSASGLSGAYEQYF. CDR3 sequence (DNA): TGCAGTGCTAGTGGTCTGTCGGGAGCCTACGAGCAGTACTTC.

The chain carries TRBV6-2 or TRBV6-3 and TRBJ2-3; 7 bases line up with TRBD2. CDR1 and CDR2 (germline): MNHEY, SVGEGT. J lost 2 bases, V lost 7 bases, and 6 bases had no gene match. The CDR3 length is 14 residues. DNA of the CDR3: TGTGCCAGCAAGGCCAGCGGGACCACAGATACGCAGTATTTT. Its protein product is CASKASGTTDTQYF.

This clonotype was seen more than once but under ten times. V and J are TRBV20-1 and TRBJ1-1; 7 bases are a match to TRBD1. This CDR3 comprises 13 residues. The germline gives CDR1 DFQATT, CDR2 SNEGSKA (reference sequence). The CDR3 is CSAGGGVYNEAFF. CDR3 nucleotides: TGCAGCGCAGGGGGGGGAGTTTATAATGAAGCTTTCTTT.

This clonotype has a handful of counts. The CDR3 sequence is CASSPQGEAQYF. CDR3 in DNA: TGTGCCAGCAGCCCCCAGGGGGAGGCGCAGTATTTT. The chain carries TRBV7-2 and TRBJ2-3; D is possibly TRBD1 (7 bases). Germline V gives CDR1 SGHTA, CDR2 FQGNSA. CDR3 size: 12 residues. The V and J ends lost 5 bases and 10 bases respectively, with 13 bases between them.

The V gene is TRBV6-2 or TRBV6-3, the J gene TRBJ2-1; TRBD2 agrees at 8 bases. The CDR3 runs 15 residues. V trimming: 4 bases; J trimming: 6 bases; junction bases outside the gene matches: 8. CDR1 is MNHEY and CDR2 is SVGEGT in the germline V gene. This CDR3 reads CASSFTSGPFNEQFF. The CDR3 coding sequence is TGTGCCAGCAGTTTCACTAGCGGTCCATTCAATGAGCAGTTCTTC.